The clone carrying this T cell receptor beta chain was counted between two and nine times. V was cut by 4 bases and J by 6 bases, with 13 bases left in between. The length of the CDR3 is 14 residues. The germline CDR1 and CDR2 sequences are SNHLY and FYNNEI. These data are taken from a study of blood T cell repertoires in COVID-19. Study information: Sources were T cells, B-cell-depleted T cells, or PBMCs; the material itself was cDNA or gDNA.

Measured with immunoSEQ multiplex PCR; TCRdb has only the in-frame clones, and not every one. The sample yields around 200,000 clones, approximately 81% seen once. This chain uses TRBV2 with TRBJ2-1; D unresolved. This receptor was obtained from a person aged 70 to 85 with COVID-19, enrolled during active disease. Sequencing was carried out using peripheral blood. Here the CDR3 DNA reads TGTGCCAGCAGTGGAATTCGGTCAGGCAATGAGCAGTTCTTC. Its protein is CASSGIRSGNEQFF.